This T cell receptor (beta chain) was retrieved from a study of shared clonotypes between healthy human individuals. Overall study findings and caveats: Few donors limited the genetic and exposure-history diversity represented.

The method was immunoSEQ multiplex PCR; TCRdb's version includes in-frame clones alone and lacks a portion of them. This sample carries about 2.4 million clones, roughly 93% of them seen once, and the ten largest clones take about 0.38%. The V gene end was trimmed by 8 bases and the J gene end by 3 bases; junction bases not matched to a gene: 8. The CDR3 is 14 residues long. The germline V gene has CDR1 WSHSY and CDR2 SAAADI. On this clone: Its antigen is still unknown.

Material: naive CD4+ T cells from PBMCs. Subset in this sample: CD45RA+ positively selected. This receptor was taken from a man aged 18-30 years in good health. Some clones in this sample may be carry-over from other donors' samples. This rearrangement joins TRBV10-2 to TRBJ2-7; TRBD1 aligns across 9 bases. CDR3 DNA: TGCGCCAGCGTCCTAGGACAGGGGAACTACGAGCAGTACTTC. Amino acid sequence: CASVLGQGNYEQYF.